The source of this TCR beta chain is a study of cytomegalovirus exposure and HLA in healthy donors. General observations from the study: Prediction of most subjects' HLA-A and HLA-B alleles by TCR beta sequences was reportedly accurate. CMV serostatus was the sole immune exposure information available.

This CDR3 contains 15 residues. The trim removed 6 bases at V and 4 bases at J, leaving 6 bases unmatched. Looked up from germline, CDR1 is SGHRS and CDR2 is YFSETQ. Primers: 60 Vbeta forward and 13 Jbeta reverse. The table came from immunoSEQ multiplex PCR; TCRdb's copy has only in-frame clones and leaves some out. The data contain 150,000 to 200,000 clones, over 75% of them singletons. Of note for this clone: Its antigen is currently unknown.

The sample taken for sequencing was PBMCs. This clonotype was sampled from a woman aged 30 to 39 in good health and CMV-seronegative. The chain combines TRBV5-1 with TRBJ2-1; 11 positions match TRBD2. This CDR3 is CASTSSGGLYNEQFF. The CDR3, as DNA: TGCGCCAGCACTTCTAGCGGGGGGCTTTACAATGAGCAGTTCTTC.